The rows below give T cell receptor beta chains drawn from one sample of a study of a mutant IDH1 vaccine in newly diagnosed glioma. TCRdb keeps only in-frame clones here, not all; method: immunoSEQ multiplex PCR. Among tens of thousands of clones, 80% to 90% were seen once, and the ten largest hold roughly 2.6%. The specimen comprised PBMCs, sampled from a glioma patient treated with radiotherapy, temozolomide or both. The receptors here all came from a man younger than 45 with glioma. CDR3s include the opening cysteine and the closing phenylalanine or tryptophan. The D gene is left open where the match is weak. Rows give clone size only sometimes, using once, few, many, or a class for an expanded clone.

d_gene	len	abundance	v_gene	j_gene	CDR3aa	CDR3nt
.	13	.	TRBV18	TRBJ1-4	CASSPPVQRILFF	TGTGCCAGCTCACCACCGGTGCAACGAATACTGTTTTTT
.	13	.	TRBV25-1	TRBJ1-2	CASSGWGGDGYTF	TGTGCCAGCAGTGGCTGGGGGGGGGATGGCTACACCTTC
.	15	.	TRBV4-1	TRBJ1-5	CASSQTLPGEGSLHF	TGCGCCAGCAGCCAGACCCTCCCGGGGGAAGGATCCCTGCATTTT
TRBD2	16	.	TRBV4-1	TRBJ2-7	CASSQSLAGGSYEQYF	TGCGCCAGCAGCCAATCCCTAGCGGGGGGTTCCTACGAGCAGTACTTC
TRBD1	16	.	TRBV2	TRBJ2-7	CASSEAPGQGANEQYF	TGTGCCAGCAGTGAAGCCCCGGGACAGGGGGCGAACGAGCAGTACTTC
TRBD2	16	once	TRBV5-1	TRBJ2-5	CASSLGRLAGEETQYF	TGCGCCAGCAGCTTGGGTAGACTAGCGGGGGAAGAGACCCAGTACTTC
TRBD1	16	.	TRBV5-6	TRBJ1-6	CASGPQGAGYNSPLHF	TGTGCCAGCGGCCCCCAGGGGGCGGGATATAATTCACCCCTCCACTTT
.	15	.	TRBV15	TRBJ1-2	CATSRDVVGGSGYTF	TGTGCCACCAGCAGAGATGTGGTGGGCGGATCTGGCTACACCTTC
.	15	.	TRBV6-5	TRBJ1-6	CASSSSTGDRSPLHF	.
TRBD1	17	.	TRBV2	TRBJ1-5	CASSLRRDRVPNQPQHF	TGTGCCAGCAGTCTAAGACGGGACAGGGTTCCCAATCAGCCCCAGCATTTT
.	13	.	TRBV15	TRBJ1-2	CATSRELGGGYTF	TGTGCCACCAGCAGAGAATTAGGGGGTGGCTACACCTTC
.	15	.	TRBV19	TRBJ2-1	CASRAGWGRSHEQFF	TGTGCCAGTAGGGCGGGGTGGGGGCGCTCCCATGAGCAGTTCTTC
.	15	once	TRBV5-6	TRBJ1-2	CASSSTWSTDYGYTF	TGTGCCAGCAGCTCAACATGGTCGACGGACTATGGCTACACCTTC
TRBD1	14	.	TRBV5-6	TRBJ1-2	CASSGGQSDYGYTF	TGTGCCAGCAGCGGGGGACAGAGCGATTATGGCTACACCTTC
TRBD1	18	.	TRBV15	TRBJ1-6	CATSREGQSSSYNSPLHF	TGTGCCACCAGCAGAGAGGGACAGTCTAGCTCCTATAATTCACCCCTCCACTTT
.	11	.	TRBV20-1	TRBJ2-7	CSASSGLEQYF	TGCAGTGCTAGCTCGGGTCTCGAGCAGTACTTC
TRBD1	14	.	TRBV6-6	TRBJ1-5	CASSRDRGHQPQHF	TGTGCCAGCAGCAGAGACAGGGGACATCAGCCCCAGCATTTT
TRBD1	18	.	TRBV5-1	TRBJ2-2	CASSHKYSGTANTGELFF	TGCGCCAGCAGCCACAAATACTCCGGGACAGCAAACACCGGGGAGCTGTTTTTT
TRBD1	19	.	TRBV2	TRBJ1-5	CASSERLPTGGLSNQPQHF	TGTGCCAGCAGTGAACGGCTACCGACAGGGGGCTTGAGCAATCAGCCCCAGCATTTT
.	15	.	TRBV18	TRBJ1-6	CASSPPRGGPSPLHF	TGTGCCAGCTCACCACCGAGGGGGGGCCCCTCACCCCTCCACTTT
TRBD1	17	.	TRBV6-4	TRBJ1-2	CASSLGQGPSAVYGYTF	TGTGCCAGCAGTCTGGGACAGGGGCCATCGGCTGTCTATGGCTACACCTTC
.	17	.	TRBV28	TRBJ1-2	CASSLRRAGGVGYGYTF	TGTGCCAGCAGTTTAAGAAGGGCGGGGGGCGTTGGCTATGGCTACACCTTC
.	15	.	TRBV14	TRBJ1-2	CASSQGRKLWSSYTF	TGTGCCAGCAGCCAAGGGCGTAAGTTGTGGTCAAGCTACACCTTC
.	12	.	TRBV6-1	TRBJ2-7	CASRAGPYEQYF	TGTGCCAGCAGGGCCGGGCCCTACGAGCAGTACTTC
.	15	.	TRBV19	TRBJ2-2	CASSLRTSNTGELFF	TGTGCCAGTAGTCTGAGGACTTCGAACACCGGGGAGCTGTTTTTT
.	12	.	TRBV5-1	TRBJ2-5	CASSQTGQTQYF	TGCGCCAGCAGCCAGACAGGCCAGACCCAGTACTTC
.	14	.	TRBV11-2	TRBJ1-1	CASSPARGGAEAFF	TGTGCCAGCAGCCCTGCCCGGGGGGGTGCTGAAGCTTTCTTT
.	13	.	TRBV11-3	TRBJ2-3	CASSLDRVATQYF	TGTGCCAGCAGCTTAGATCGGGTAGCTACGCAGTATTTT
.	15	.	TRBV19	TRBJ2-1	CASSRARGIYNEQFF	TGTGCCAGTAGTAGGGCCAGGGGTATCTACAATGAGCAGTTCTTC
.	13	.	TRBV6-5	TRBJ1-1	CASSYGRGTEAFF	TGTGCCAGCAGTTACGGGCGGGGGACTGAAGCTTTCTTT
TRBD1	14	.	TRBV7-8	TRBJ1-1	CASSPTGQGAEAFF	TGTGCCAGCAGCCCCACAGGACAGGGGGCTGAAGCTTTCTTT
.	15	.	TRBV6-5	TRBJ2-7	CASSYSRTASYEQYF	TGTGCCAGCAGTTACTCCCGGACAGCGTCCTACGAGCAGTACTTC
TRBD2	16	.	TRBV10-3	TRBJ2-5	CAIRSDRTSGQETQYF	TGTGCCATCAGGTCGGACCGGACTAGCGGCCAAGAGACCCAGTACTTC
TRBD1	14	.	TRBV28	TRBJ1-2	CASRLRGQGYGYTF	TGTGCCAGCAGATTACGGGGACAGGGCTATGGCTACACCTTC
.	11	.	TRBV28	TRBJ1-1	CASSLFTEAFF	TGTGCCAGCAGTTTATTCACTGAAGCTTTCTTT
TRBD1	13	.	TRBV4-1	TRBJ2-7	CASSLGQNYEQYF	TGCGCCAGCAGCCTGGGACAGAACTACGAGCAGTACTTC
.	17	.	TRBV18	TRBJ2-2	CASSPFRGRTNTGELFF	TGTGCCAGCTCACCATTCAGAGGCAGAACGAACACCGGGGAGCTGTTTTTT
.	18	.	TRBV14	TRBJ2-7	CASSRSIEGTPDSYEQYF	TGTGCCAGCAGCCGCTCTATTGAAGGGACACCGGATTCCTACGAGCAGTACTTC
TRBD1	18	.	TRBV5-1	TRBJ1-2	CASSLKTPGQGMVAGYTF	TGCGCCAGCAGCTTAAAAACTCCGGGACAGGGGATGGTGGCTGGCTACACCTTC
.	13	.	TRBV5-5	TRBJ2-3	CASSFLPTDTQYF	TGTGCCAGCAGCTTCCTACCTACAGATACGCAGTATTTT
.	13	.	TRBV6-6	TRBJ1-3	CASSRFPGNTIYF	TGTGCCAGCAGTCGGTTCCCGGGTAACACCATATATTTT
TRBD1	15	.	TRBV18	TRBJ1-1	CASSPTQGATTEAFF	TGTGCCAGCTCACCAACCCAGGGGGCGACCACTGAAGCTTTCTTT
.	14	.	TRBV28	TRBJ1-5	CASSFGDSNQPQHF	TGTGCCAGCAGTTTCGGGGATAGCAATCAGCCCCAGCATTTT
.	18	.	TRBV5-6	TRBJ2-3	CASKAFGVGLLGTDTQYF	TGTGCCAGCAAAGCGTTCGGGGTTGGGTTACTCGGCACAGATACGCAGTATTTT
.	15	.	TRBV4-1	TRBJ1-1	CASSQEPGKLSEAFF	TGCGCCAGCAGCCAAGAACCAGGGAAGTTGTCTGAAGCTTTCTTT
TRBD1	15	.	TRBV6-1	TRBJ1-5	CASTYGTGTNQPQHF	TGTGCCAGCACCTATGGGACAGGGACTAATCAGCCCCAGCATTTT
TRBD1	15	.	TRBV7-8	TRBJ1-3	CASSLNRGSGNTIYF	TGTGCCAGCAGCCTAAACAGGGGGTCTGGAAACACCATATATTTT
.	14	.	TRBV30	TRBJ2-7	CAWSVTGGPYEQYF	TGTGCCTGGAGTGTAACTGGGGGTCCCTACGAGCAGTACTTC
TRBD1	16	.	TRBV29-1	TRBJ2-2	CSAIAGTGGITGELFF	TGCAGCGCGATCGCCGGGACAGGGGGCATCACCGGGGAGCTGTTTTTT
TRBD2	14	.	TRBV10-3	TRBJ2-7	CAIATSGGAYEQYF	TGTGCCATCGCAACTAGCGGGGGGGCCTACGAGCAGTACTTC
.	14	.	TRBV19	TRBJ1-1	CASSIAGVGTEAFF	TGTGCCAGTAGTATAGCCGGGGTTGGCACTGAAGCTTTCTTT
.	15	.	TRBV7-9	TRBJ2-1	CASSLVTSSYNEQFF	TGTGCCAGCAGCTTAGTCACGAGCTCCTACAATGAGCAGTTCTTC
.	14	.	TRBV6-5	TRBJ2-3	CASGYFLGTDTQYF	TGTGCCAGCGGGTACTTCCTGGGTACAGATACGCAGTATTTT
.	14	.	TRBV5-1	TRBJ1-1	CASSLEGRGSEAFF	TGCGCCAGCAGCTTGGAGGGACGTGGTTCTGAAGCTTTCTTT
TRBD1	15	once	TRBV5-1	TRBJ2-3	CASIGRDRGTDTQYF	TGCGCCAGTATAGGCCGGGACAGGGGCACAGATACGCAGTATTTT
.	14	.	TRBV5-1	TRBJ1-6	CASSLFREDSPLHF	TGCGCCAGCAGCTTGTTCAGGGAGGATTCACCCCTCCACTTT
.	15	.	TRBV5-5	TRBJ1-2	CASSSWPPLGYGYTF	TGTGCCAGCAGCTCCTGGCCGCCTTTGGGCTATGGCTACACCTTC
.	13	.	TRBV2	TRBJ1-2	CASKDSPNYGYTF	TGTGCCAGCAAGGACAGCCCGAACTATGGCTACACCTTC
.	17	.	TRBV15	TRBJ2-2	CATSREQLPERTGELFF	TGTGCCACCAGCAGAGAACAGCTCCCAGAGCGGACCGGGGAGCTGTTTTTT